What follows is one TCR beta chain and its context. The data were obtained in a study of blood T cell repertoires in COVID-19. TCRdb's table, derived via immunoSEQ multiplex PCR, lists solely in-frame clones and lacks some. Of some 97,000 clones in the sample, about nine tenths were seen once. Germline V gene lookup returns CDR1 SGHRS and CDR2 YFSETQ. CDR3 length equals 15 residues. Germline trimming cut 1 base from V and 5 bases from J; bases unmatched to any gene: 1. Sequencing input: peripheral blood. The V and J genes are TRBV5-1 and TRBJ1-6, with TRBD1 identical over 9 bases. This receptor was taken from a man in his sixties with acute or convalescent COVID-19. This CDR3 is CASSLRTGDNSPLHF. CDR3 DNA: TGCGCCAGCAGCTTGAGGACAGGGGATAATTCACCCCTCCACTTT.